This TCR beta chain was retrieved from a study of human T cells and chemical hapten exposure (dated by TCRdb to about 2021). Turning to the overall study: For sensitization, 2% DPC in acetone was applied to an approximately 2 cm by approximately 2 cm area of upper inner arm skin. Weekly therapeutic DPC doses were additionally applied to the scalp of patients throughout the approximately 25-week study period. Patch testing was performed on the upper back with Finn chambers containing 0.01% DPC, and the patch tests were scored after 6 days according to International Contact Dermatitis Research Group standards. The mostly female patient cohort included alopecia areata with under or over 50% scalp involvement, alopecia totalis and alopecia universalis. The libraries were sequenced as a pool, and the TCR yield per sample differed mostly because of small variations in library volumes within the pool. The study tracked peripheral blood TCR repertoire changes in vivo during primary and secondary sensitization to the hapten diphenylcyclopropenone (DPC) in alopecia patients. Blood samples were taken from patients before sensitization (week 0) and then at 2, 6 and about 24 weeks after DPC sensitization. Blood for TCR sequencing was provided by twenty-nine alopecia patients at one to four time points (pre-sensitization, 2, 6 and 24 weeks). Broader findings and caveats from the paper: The number of PT1 expanded TCRs positively correlated with patch test score, significant at thresholds 8, 16 and 32 but not 4. Repeated subsampling changed both the strength of the expansion versus patch-test correlation and the threshold at which that correlation became significant. DPC sensitization did not change the number of TCRs with a frequency above 1 in 1000, and there was no evidence of changes in global repertoire structure. Because all patients had alopecia, a presumed autoimmune disease, the immune response of the patients might differ from that of healthy individuals. Compared with pre-sensitization or healthy control sets, expanded TCRs formed significantly more large CDR3 similarity clusters, which is consistent with antigen-driven responses.

V is clipped by 5 bases and J by 6 bases, and the sequence between their germline boundaries is 18 bases long. There are 15 amino acids in the CDR3, from cysteine to phenylalanine inclusive. Only the CDR3 part of the read is kept: 45 bases, read in frame from the first base. The germline V gene provides CDR1 MNHEY and CDR2 SVGAGI. Read against the paper, the sample's time point label means: pre-sensitization, week 0. What the treatment or condition label conveys for this sample: therapeutic diphenylcyclopropenone sensitization with weekly scalp DPC. At each patch-test visit, blood was drawn before the patch test was applied. Eligible patients were aged 18 to 70, diagnosed with alopecia, deemed suitable for DPC therapy, and excluded if pregnant. Total RNA was extracted from unfractionated whole blood that had been collected in Tempus Blood RNA tubes. This clonotype was recorded many times. Which antigen it targets is not known. Base qualities are not provided; no much larger clone lies one nucleotide away.

Library generation was performed with RACE. Sequencing relied on a NextSeq 500. During library preparation, unique molecular identifiers were attached to individual cDNA molecules so that TCRs could be counted in a quantitative, reproducible way. Both TCR alpha and TCR beta chains were sequenced from each blood RNA sample. Per the original workflow: A median of around 100,000 TCRs per sample was observed, with a range of about 23,224 to 700,000. The Decombinator software suite was used to annotate the V, J and CDR3 of the TCR reads. Every sample was subsampled to the same number of TCRs (28,000) for the PS versus PT1 abundance plots. TCRs were defined as expanded if absent before sensitization and observed at least eight times at the 2-week time point. The public reads were run again by TCRdb, first through fastp at Q25 and then through MiXCR, and only productive beta chains were kept. Duplicate CDR3 protein sequences are folded into a single record with the most common DNA and genes. None of the V and J calls come from the authors' own analysis; TCRdb made them. Counted in this sample were around 120,000 distinct CDR3 sequences; roughly 13% of them appeared once. Roughly 3.1% of the sample rests with the top ten.

Sample: whole blood, taken in connection with sensitization to the hapten diphenylcyclopropenone (DPC). This clonotype originated in a woman aged 18-29 years with alopecia areata. Some clones in this sample may be carry-over from other donors' samples. The chain couples TRBV6-5 to TRBJ2-3; the D element might be TRBD1 or TRBD2, as each aligns at 6 bases. The nucleotide sequence is TGTGCCAGCAGTCCGGAGGGGGGCTCTGGGGATACGCAGTATTTT. This translates into CASSPEGGSGDTQYF.